The TCR beta chain under discussion was sequenced for a study of a mutant IDH1 vaccine in newly diagnosed glioma. On the study more broadly: Following radiotherapy alone, or alongside temozolomide cycles, vaccination was started after an interval of 4-6 weeks. Treated individuals were around 60% male and approximately 40% female, averaging 40.4 years of age.

This clone occurred once. The antigen is undetermined. The time point is: week 35, safety follow-up. Alongside topical imiquimod, each dose of vaccine comprised 300 ug of mutant IDH1 20-mer peptide. Data came from immunoSEQ multiplex PCR; TCRdb stores just in-frame clones and leaves some out. The sample carries 40,000 to 55,000 clones, around 80% recorded once. The germline V gene encodes CDR1 LNHNV and CDR2 YYDKDF (reference sequence). The V and J ends lost 6 bases and 1 base, in that order; junction bases with no gene match: 7. The length of the CDR3 is 15 residues. The origin of this receptor is a man in his forties with glioma. The sequenced sample was PBMCs, obtained from a glioma patient whose treatment included an IDH1 peptide vaccine. V usage is TRBV15 and J usage is TRBJ2-3, with 7 bases that match TRBD2. CDR3 bases: TGTGCCACCAGGTCGGCGGGAGTGGGCACAGATACGCAGTATTTT. Translating gives CATRSAGVGTDTQYF.